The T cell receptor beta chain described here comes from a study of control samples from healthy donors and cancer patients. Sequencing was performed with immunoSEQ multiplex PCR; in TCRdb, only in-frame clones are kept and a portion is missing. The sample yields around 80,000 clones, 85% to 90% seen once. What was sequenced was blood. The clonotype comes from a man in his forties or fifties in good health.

The CDR3 nucleotides read TGTGCCAGCAGCCCGTGGGACAGTAGAAACACCATATATTTT. Residues: CASSPWDSRNTIYF. The V gene is TRBV5-6, the J gene TRBJ1-3; 7 bases match TRBD1. Germline trimming cut 4 bases from V and 5 bases from J; bases unmatched to any gene: 6. The CDR3 consists of 14 residues. Germline loops: CDR1 SGHDT, CDR2 YYEEEE.